Presented here are 11 T cell receptor beta chains from one specimen sequenced in a study of T cells after yellow fever vaccination. A single record per CDR3 protein comes from TCRdb applying MiXCR to the 5' RACE reads. The table shows hundreds of thousands of distinct CDR3 sequences, with 8.7% occurring only once. The sample here was PBMCs, taken on the day of the first yellow fever vaccination. These receptors all stem from a man aged 18 to 35 who received the YFV17D yellow fever vaccine.

The table lists this clonotype with a few counts. The junction does not match germline at one end; this may be a read error. The chain links TRBV19 to TRBJ2-1, with 7 bases identical to TRBD1. The CDR3 is 14 amino acids. Germline CDR1 LNHDA, CDR2 SQIVND (reference sequence). The CDR3 sequence: CAGSLRDRDNEQFF. The CDR3 nucleotides are TGTGCCGGTAGTCTCCGGGACAGAGACAATGAGCAGTTCTTC.

The rearrangement joins TRBV12-3 or TRBV12-4 to TRBJ1-3; no clear D. The CDR3 spans 15 residues. Trimming took 6 bases from V and 0 from J, leaving 12 bases between them. The CDR3 spells CASRRDGNSGNTIYF. In nucleotides, the CDR3 is TGTGCCAGCAGGCGCGACGGGAACTCTGGAAACACCATATATTTT.

This clonotype was seen a handful of times. The DNA is omitted, as the CDR3 cannot be located on it reliably, and the CDR3 follows TCRdb's listing. The rearrangement joins TRBV12-3 or TRBV12-4 to TRBJ1-2. The length of the CDR3 is 13 amino acids, counting both ends. This chain's CDR3 is CASSSSEGYGYTF.

This clonotype was counted ten times or more. The gene calls are TRBV28 and TRBJ1-2; TRBD1 matches at 10 bases. This CDR3 contains 17 residues. The V segment lost 5 bases and the J segment 0 bases; nucleotides outside the gene matches: 9. The germline CDR1 and CDR2 sequences are MDHEN and SYDVKM. Here the CDR3 DNA reads TGTGCCAGCAGTGCCGGGACAGGGGCCGCGGCTAACTATGGCTACACCTTC. Its translation is CASSAGTGAAANYGYTF.

In its sample, this clonotype was seen a few times. CDR3 protein: CSASTGLSYEQYF. For the CDR3, the DNA is TGCAGTGCTAGCACAGGGCTCTCCTACGAGCAGTACTTC. V and J are TRBV20-1 and TRBJ2-7; maybe TRBD1 (6 bases). The CDR3 runs to 13 residues. Germline loops: CDR1 DFQATT, CDR2 SNEGSKA (reference sequence). The V end was cut by 3 bases, the J end by 0 bases, with 9 bases between.

This clonotype has only a few counts. This sequence joins TRBV7-2 and TRBJ1-5; D perhaps matches TRBD1 (6 bases). V was pared by 5 bases and J by 2 bases, with 13 bases between. The CDR3 is made up of 15 amino acids. Germline CDR1 is SGHTA and CDR2 is FQGNSA. The CDR3 region has the DNA TGTGCCAGCAGCCTCAGACAGGCTGGCAATCAGCCCCAGCATTTT. Translation gives CASSLRQAGNQPQHF.

This clonotype occurred many times. The chain uses TRBV29-1 and TRBJ2-5; no firm D call. The CDR3 length is 13 residues. Trimming took 5 bases from V and 5 from J, leaving 15 bases between them. Germline CDR1 SQVTM, CDR2 ANQGSEA. The CDR3, as DNA: TGCAGCGTTTCTCCTACGGTCGGGGAGACCCAGTACTTC. Translation gives CSVSPTVGETQYF. Together with reference TRBV29-1 and TRBJ2-5, the CDR3 gives the full variable domain: SAVISQKPSRDICQRGTSLTIQCQVDSQVTMMFWYRQQPGQSLTLIATANQGSEATYESGFVIDKFPISRPNLTFSTLTVSNMSPEDSSIYLCSVSPTVGETQYFGPGTRLLVL.

This clonotype was seen at least ten times. The chain has TRBV6-1 and TRBJ1-2; D not resolved. Germline V gives CDR1 MNHNS, CDR2 SASEGT. The CDR3 spans 14 residues. Trimming shortened V by 3 bases and J by 3 bases, and 11 bases separated the two germline ends. The CDR3 loop reads CASSDRRFHYGYTF. Written as DNA, the CDR3 is TGTGCCAGCAGTGACAGGCGCTTCCACTATGGCTACACCTTC.

This clonotype came up many times. The gene calls are TRBV5-1 and TRBJ2-5; D remains ambiguous. CDR3 length: 13 amino acids. Germline V gene sequence: CDR1 SGHRS, CDR2 YFSETQ. V lost 0 bases and J lost 3, with 6 bases in between. CDR3 protein: CASSLGHKETQYF. The CDR3 DNA follows: TGCGCCAGCAGCTTGGGGCACAAAGAGACCCAGTACTTC.

The sample holds a few counts of this clonotype. The chain employs TRBV12-3 or TRBV12-4 and TRBJ2-7, with TRBD1 identical over 7 bases. V was pared by 6 bases and J by 2 bases, with 10 bases of the junction left unmatched. The CDR3 is 15 residues long. CDR3 loop: CASSTQTGMAYEQYF. CDR3 coding DNA: TGTGCCAGCAGCACACAGACAGGGATGGCCTACGAGCAGTACTTC.

The chain employs TRBV12-3 or TRBV12-4 and TRBJ1-4, with no clear D. CDR3 size: 14 residues. V shed 5 bases and J shed 5 bases, with 12 bases lying between them. The CDR3 DNA reads as TGTGCCAGCAGTCCCCCCCCTACGAATGAAAAACTGTTTTTT. Its protein is CASSPPPTNEKLFF.